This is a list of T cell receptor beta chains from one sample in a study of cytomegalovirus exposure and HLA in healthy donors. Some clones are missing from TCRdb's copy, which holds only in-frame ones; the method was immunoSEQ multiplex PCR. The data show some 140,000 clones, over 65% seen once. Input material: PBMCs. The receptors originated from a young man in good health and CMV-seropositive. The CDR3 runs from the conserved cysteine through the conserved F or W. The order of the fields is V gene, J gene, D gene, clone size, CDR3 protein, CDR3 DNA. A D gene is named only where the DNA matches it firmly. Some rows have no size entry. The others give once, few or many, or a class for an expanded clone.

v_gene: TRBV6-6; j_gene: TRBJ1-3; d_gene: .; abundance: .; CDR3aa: CASIPWRGTGGNTIYF; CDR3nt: TGTGCCAGCATCCCTTGGAGGGGAACGGGCGGAAACACCATATATTTT
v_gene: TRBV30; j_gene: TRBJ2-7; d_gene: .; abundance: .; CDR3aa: CAWSSIPGYEQYF; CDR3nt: TGTGCCTGGAGTTCCATTCCAGGGTACGAGCAGTACTTC
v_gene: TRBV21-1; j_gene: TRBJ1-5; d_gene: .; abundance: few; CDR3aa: CASSKEEFGGQGPRRSNQPQHF; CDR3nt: TGTGCCAGCAGCAAAGAGGAATTTGGGGGACAGGGGCCGAGAAGGAGCAATCAGCCCCAGCATTTT
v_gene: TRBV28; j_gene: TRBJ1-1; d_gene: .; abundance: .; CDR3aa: CASSLSSTEAFF; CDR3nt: TGTGCCAGCAGTTTATCTTCCACTGAAGCTTTCTTT
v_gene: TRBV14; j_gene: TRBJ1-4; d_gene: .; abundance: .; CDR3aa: CASSQIDRPEKLFF; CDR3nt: TGTGCCAGCAGCCAGATCGACAGACCTGAAAAACTGTTTTTT
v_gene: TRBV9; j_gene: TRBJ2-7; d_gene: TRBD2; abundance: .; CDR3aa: CASSVGSSGIYEQYF; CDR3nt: TGTGCCAGCAGCGTGGGGTCTAGCGGGATCTACGAGCAGTACTTC
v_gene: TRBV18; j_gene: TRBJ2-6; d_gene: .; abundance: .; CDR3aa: CASRFSGANVLTF; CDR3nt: TGTGCCAGCCGGTTTTCTGGGGCCAACGTCCTGACTTTC
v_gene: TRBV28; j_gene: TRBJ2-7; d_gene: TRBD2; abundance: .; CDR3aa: CASAGTGLAGVKYEQYF; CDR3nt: TGTGCCAGCGCCGGAACAGGGCTAGCGGGAGTTAAGTACGAGCAGTACTTC
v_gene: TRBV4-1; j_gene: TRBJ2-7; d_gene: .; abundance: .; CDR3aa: CASSQEAGRHYEQYF; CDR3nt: TGCGCCAGCAGCCAAGAAGCGGGCCGCCACTACGAGCAGTACTTC
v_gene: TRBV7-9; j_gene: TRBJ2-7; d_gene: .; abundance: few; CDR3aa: CASSDDNSYEQYF; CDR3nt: TGTGCCAGCAGCGACGACAACTCCTACGAGCAGTACTTC
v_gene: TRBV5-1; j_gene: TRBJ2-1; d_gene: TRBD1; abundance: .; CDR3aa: CASSSGSPGQGYEQFF; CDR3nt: TGCGCCAGCAGCTCGGGTTCCCCGGGACAGGGGTATGAGCAGTTCTTC
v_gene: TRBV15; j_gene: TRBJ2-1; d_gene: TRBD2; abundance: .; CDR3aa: CATSRAGTSGPYNEQFF; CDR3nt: TGTGCCACCAGCAGAGCCGGGACTAGCGGACCCTACAATGAGCAGTTCTTC
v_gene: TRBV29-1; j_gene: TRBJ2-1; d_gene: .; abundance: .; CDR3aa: CSVEIQGLSYNEQFF; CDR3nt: TGCAGCGTTGAAATACAGGGCCTCTCCTACAATGAGCAGTTCTTC
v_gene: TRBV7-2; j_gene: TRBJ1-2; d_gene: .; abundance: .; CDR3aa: CASSLRVGYGYTF; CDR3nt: TGTGCCAGCAGCTTACGGGTTGGCTATGGCTACACCTTC
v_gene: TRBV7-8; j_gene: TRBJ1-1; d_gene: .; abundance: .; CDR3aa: CASSPRRGRLSSNTEAFF; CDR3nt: TGTGCCAGCAGCCCAAGAAGGGGCCGCCTATCTTCGAACACTGAAGCTTTCTTT
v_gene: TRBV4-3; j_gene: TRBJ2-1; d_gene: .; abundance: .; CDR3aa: CASSQEAGLITLSYNEQFF; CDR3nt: TGCGCCAGCAGCCAAGAAGCGGGTCTTATTACTCTCTCCTACAATGAGCAGTTCTTC
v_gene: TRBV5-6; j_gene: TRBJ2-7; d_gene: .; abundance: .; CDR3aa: CASSFLRVGSEQYF; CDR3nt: TGTGCCAGCAGCTTTTTGCGGGTGGGGAGCGAGCAGTACTTC
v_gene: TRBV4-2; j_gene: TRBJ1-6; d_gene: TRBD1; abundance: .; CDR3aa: CASSLRDRDNSPLHF; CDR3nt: TGTGCCAGCAGCCTCCGGGACAGGGATAATTCACCCCTCCACTTT
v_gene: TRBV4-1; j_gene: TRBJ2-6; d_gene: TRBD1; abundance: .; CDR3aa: CASSHLGQGLSGANVLTF; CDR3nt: TGCGCCAGCAGCCATCTGGGACAGGGACTCTCTGGGGCCAACGTCCTGACTTTC
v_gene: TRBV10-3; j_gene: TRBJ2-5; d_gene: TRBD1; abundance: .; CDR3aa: CAISELGQEETQYF; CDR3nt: TGTGCCATCAGTGAGTTGGGACAGGAAGAGACCCAGTACTTC
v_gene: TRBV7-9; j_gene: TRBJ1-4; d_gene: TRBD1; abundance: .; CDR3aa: CASNPGDRVIEKLFF; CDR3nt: TGTGCCAGCAACCCAGGGGACAGGGTGATAGAAAAACTGTTTTTT
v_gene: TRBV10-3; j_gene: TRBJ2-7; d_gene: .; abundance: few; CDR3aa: CATTRQVGTYEQYF; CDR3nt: TGTGCCACCACTCGGCAGGTTGGCACCTACGAGCAGTACTTC
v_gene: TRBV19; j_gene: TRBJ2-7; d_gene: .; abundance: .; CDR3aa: CASSIPGLTGQYF; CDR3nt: TGTGCCAGTAGTATCCCGGGACTTACGGGGCAGTACTTC